This section outlines one T cell receptor beta chain sequence together with its context. TCRdb's table, derived via immunoSEQ multiplex PCR, lists solely in-frame clones and lacks some. The sample shows over 70,000 clones, 85% to 95% of them seen only once. This record comes from a study of siplizumab effects on memory and regulatory T cells. CDR3 length equals 16 residues. Germline-derived CDR1 and CDR2 are SEHNR and FQNEAQ (reference sequence). V lost 1 base, J lost 9 bases, and 5 bases stayed unmatched. The chain recombines TRBV7-9 with TRBJ2-1, with 14 bases identical to TRBD2. Input material: CD8+ T cells sorted from blood. This receptor was taken from a human donor in good health. CDR3 in DNA: TGTGCCAGCAGCTTAGGGACTAGCGGGAGGCCGGGTGAGCAGTTCTTC. This codes for CASSLGTSGRPGEQFF.